This is a list of T cell receptor beta chains from one sample in a study of T cells in Graves' hyperthyroidism and ophthalmopathy. TCRdb used MiXCR to reprocess the multiplex PCR reads, holding one entry per CDR3 protein. The sample carries around 520,000 distinct CDR3 sequences, less than 25% recorded once. Sequencing was done on a sample of blood. These receptors all come from a woman under 40 with Graves' ophthalmopathy. Both conserved end residues are part of each CDR3. The D gene is left open where the match is weak. Where a row states a size, it is once, few, many or the class of an expanded clone; other rows omit it.

. | few | TRBJ1-5 | TRBV7-8 | CASSFDWDGRPQHF | TGTGCCAGCAGTTTCGACTGGGATGGGCGGCCCCAGCATTTT
. | few | TRBJ2-3 | TRBV6-2/TRBV6-3 | CASSYSMTDTQYF | TGTGCCAGCAGTTACTCGATGACAGATACGCAGTATTTT
. | few | TRBJ2-7 | TRBV2 | CASSERVRSSYEQYF | TGTGCCAGCAGTGAAAGGGTCCGAAGCTCCTACGAGCAGTACTTC
. | many | TRBJ2-7 | TRBV27 | CASSFSSALNSYEQYF | TGTGCCAGCAGTTTCTCGTCGGCTCTAAACTCCTACGAGCAGTACTTC
. | . | TRBJ2-5 | TRBV6-1 | CASRGSADNF | TGTGCCAGCAGGGGTAGCGCGGATAACTTC
. | many | TRBJ2-5 | TRBV12-5 | CASAREETQYF | TGTGCTAGTGCCAGGGAAGAGACCCAGTACTTC
TRBD1 | . | TRBJ1-6 | TRBV19 | CASSHRDRERNSPLHF | TGTGCCAGTAGTCACCGGGACAGGGAACGGAATTCACCCCTCCACTTT
. | many | TRBJ1-1 | TRBV27 | CASSPAGFMNTEAFF | TGTGCCAGCAGTCCGGCGGGCTTCATGAACACTGAAGCTTTCTTT
. | many | TRBJ1-2 | TRBV29-1 | CSVGGEYGYTF | TGCAGCGTTGGCGGGGAGTATGGCTACACCTTC
. | many | TRBJ1-2 | TRBV12-3/TRBV12-4 | CASSWDRGEYSGYTF | TGTGCCAGCAGTTGGGACCGGGGGGAGTATAGCGGCTACACCTTC
TRBD1 | many | TRBJ1-5 | TRBV19 | CASSIGLGQGLSNQPQHF | TGTGCCAGTAGTATCGGTTTGGGACAGGGTTTGAGCAATCAGCCCCAGCATTTT
. | few | TRBJ2-7 | TRBV6-1 | CASSRGDISLSYEQYF | TGTGCCAGCAGTCGAGGGGACATTTCCCTCTCCTACGAGCAGTACTTC
TRBD1 | few | TRBJ2-5 | TRBV24-1 | CATSDAQGDETQYF | TGTGCCACCAGTGATGCCCAGGGGGACGAGACCCAGTACTTC
TRBD2 | . | TRBJ2-7 | TRBV6-1 | CASSEATSGGSYEQYF | TGTGCCAGCAGTGAAGCAACTAGCGGGGGCTCCTACGAGCAGTACTTC
. | . | TRBJ1-1 | TRBV6-1 | CASSKTGITEAFF | TGTGCCAGCAGTAAAACAGGGATCACTGAAGCTTTCTTT
TRBD1 | many | TRBJ1-3 | TRBV12-3/TRBV12-4 | CAGSGTGGFSGNTIYF | TGTGCCGGATCCGGGACAGGGGGTTTTTCTGGAAACACCATATATTTT
TRBD1 | . | TRBJ1-6 | TRBV5-1 | CASSWDRGDSPLHF | TGCGCCAGCAGCTGGGACAGGGGAGATTCACCCCTCCACTTT
. | . | TRBJ1-5 | TRBV28 | CASRDGRDNQPQHF | TGTGCCAGCAGGGACGGGCGAGACAATCAGCCCCAGCATTTT
. | many | TRBJ1-2 | TRBV25-1 | CASSELKQDYGYTF | TGTGCCAGCAGTGAGCTCAAGCAGGACTATGGCTACACCTTC
. | few | TRBJ2-2 | TRBV11-2 | CASSLGDPARTGELFF | TGTGCCAGCAGCTTAGGGGACCCTGCGAGGACCGGGGAGCTGTTTTTT
TRBD1 | few | TRBJ1-1 | TRBV28 | CASKGQANENTEAFF | TGTGCCAGCAAAGGACAGGCCAATGAGAACACTGAAGCTTTCTTT
. | . | TRBJ1-1 | TRBV19 | CASRTGPYAEAFF | TGTGCCAGTAGGACGGGACCTTACGCTGAAGCTTTCTTT
. | many | TRBJ1-1 | TRBV12-3/TRBV12-4 | CASITRGMNTEAFF | TGTGCCAGCATCACGAGGGGGATGAACACTGAAGCTTTCTTT
. | few | TRBJ1-1 | TRBV12-3/TRBV12-4 | CASSLAKGTEAFF | TGTGCCAGCAGTCTCGCGAAGGGCACTGAAGCTTTCTTT
TRBD1 | . | TRBJ1-2 | TRBV6-5 | CASSYSTGQGASGYTF | TGTGCCAGCAGTTACTCCACGGGACAGGGGGCTTCAGGCTACACCTTC
TRBD1 | . | TRBJ2-2 | TRBV12-5 | CASGPPGTDNTGELFF | TGTGCTAGTGGACCCCCGGGGACAGACAACACCGGGGAGCTGTTTTTT
. | . | TRBJ1-2 | TRBV6-2/TRBV6-3 | CASRGSDYGYTF | TGTGCCAGCAGGGGGTCAGACTATGGCTACACCTTC
. | . | TRBJ1-1 | TRBV28 | CASRGVMGEAFF | TGTGCCAGCAGAGGGGTTATGGGGGAAGCTTTCTTT
. | many | TRBJ1-2 | TRBV5-1 | CASSSPLNYGYTF | TGCGCCAGCAGCTCACCACTAAACTATGGCTACACCTTC
. | many | TRBJ2-7 | TRBV10-3 | CAISGSSYEQYF | TGTGCCATCAGTGGTTCTTCCTACGAGCAGTACTTC
TRBD1 | . | TRBJ1-1 | TRBV6-5 | CASSYYAPGQLNTEAFF | TGTGCCAGCAGTTACTATGCCCCGGGACAGCTGAACACTGAAGCTTTCTTT
. | few | TRBJ2-1 | TRBV20-1 | CSATSGEQFF | TGCAGTGCCACCTCGGGGGAGCAGTTCTTC
. | many | TRBJ2-4 | TRBV12-3/TRBV12-4 | CASSPGQAKNIKYF | TGTGCCAGCAGTCCAGGCCAAGCCAAAAACATTAAGTACTTC
. | few | TRBJ2-4 | TRBV20-1 | CSARPGTVRAKNIKYF | TGCAGTGCTAGGCCCGGGACTGTGAGAGCCAAAAACATTAAGTACTTC
. | . | TRBJ1-1 | TRBV20-1 | CSARGEGSSTEAFF | TGCAGTGCTAGAGGGGAGGGTTCGAGCACTGAAGCTTTCTTT
TRBD1 | many | TRBJ1-2 | TRBV19 | CASVSRDRGRQYGYTF | TGTGCCAGCGTGAGCCGGGACAGGGGGCGCCAATATGGCTACACCTTC
TRBD1 | few | TRBJ1-1 | TRBV2 | CASNPGGNSNTEAFF | TGTGCCAGCAACCCAGGGGGCAATTCGAACACTGAAGCTTTCTTT
TRBD1 | . | TRBJ1-5 | TRBV28 | CASGNAGGSSQPQHF | TGTGCCAGCGGAAACGCAGGGGGTTCTAGTCAGCCCCAGCATTTT
. | many | TRBJ1-1 | TRBV27 | CASTQGEDTEAFF | TGTGCCAGCACCCAGGGAGAGGACACTGAAGCTTTCTTT
TRBD1 | many | TRBJ2-7 | TRBV7-9 | CASSLPDRVVSEQYF | TGTGCCAGCAGCTTACCCGACAGGGTCGTAAGCGAGCAGTACTTC
. | once | TRBJ1-2 | TRBV29-1 | CSVDDITYGYTF | TGCAGCGTTGATGACATAACCTATGGCTACACCTTC
. | many | TRBJ2-2 | TRBV7-9 | CASRTAPDNTGELFF | TGTGCCAGCAGGACCGCGCCCGACAACACCGGGGAGCTGTTTTTT
. | many | TRBJ2-7 | TRBV13 | CASSDGTSEPYEQYF | TGTGCCAGCAGCGACGGGACATCGGAACCCTACGAGCAGTACTTC
TRBD1 | many | TRBJ1-4 | TRBV6-1 | CASGPGQLNEKLFF | TGTGCCAGCGGACCGGGACAGCTTAATGAAAAACTGTTTTTT
. | many | TRBJ2-5 | TRBV5-1 | CASSLQPSQETQYF | TGCGCCAGCAGCTTGCAGCCTAGCCAAGAGACCCAGTACTTC
TRBD1 | . | TRBJ1-5 | TRBV15 | CATSRGQGNQPQHF | TGTGCCACCAGCAGAGGACAGGGAAATCAGCCCCAGCATTTT
TRBD1 | many | TRBJ1-1 | TRBV2 | CASSGPDRDPRASEAFF | TGTGCCAGCAGTGGACCAGACAGGGACCCTCGTGCGTCTGAAGCTTTCTTT
. | . | TRBJ1-2 | TRBV3-1 | CASSQEDRRRLYGYTF | TGTGCCAGCAGCCAGGAAGACAGGCGCCGACTCTATGGCTACACCTTC
. | . | TRBJ2-2 | TRBV12-3/TRBV12-4 | CASRSGGNTGELFF | TGTGCCAGCAGGAGCGGAGGGAACACCGGGGAGCTGTTTTTT
. | many | TRBJ2-2 | TRBV6-2/TRBV6-3 | CASSYPSGAAGELFF | TGTGCCAGCAGTTACCCGTCGGGGGCGGCCGGGGAGCTGTTTTTT
TRBD1 | many | TRBJ1-2 | TRBV2 | CASSEGTGGSGYTF | TGTGCCAGCAGTGAGGGGACAGGGGGTTCGGGCTACACCTTC
TRBD1 | many | TRBJ2-7 | TRBV7-9 | CASSDTTGTGVMEQYF | TGTGCCAGCAGCGATACCACCGGGACAGGGGTTATGGAGCAGTACTTC
. | . | TRBJ2-7 | TRBV6-1 | CASRAGHSYEQYF | TGTGCCAGCCGAGCGGGCCACTCCTACGAGCAGTACTTC
TRBD2 | few | TRBJ2-1 | TRBV12-3/TRBV12-4 | CASSGGIGNEQFF | TGTGCCAGCAGCGGGGGGATCGGCAATGAGCAGTTCTTC
. | . | TRBJ1-2 | TRBV6-1 | CASRGPQIVSYGYTF | TGTGCCAGCAGGGGTCCACAGATAGTGAGCTATGGCTACACCTTC
. | . | TRBJ2-5 | TRBV11-3 | CASSRPGTTETQYF | TGTGCCAGCAGCCGTCCCGGGACAACGGAGACCCAGTACTTC
. | many | TRBJ1-2 | TRBV7-2 | CASSPIRGNYGYTF | TGTGCCAGCAGCCCAATAAGGGGGAACTATGGCTACACCTTC
. | many | TRBJ1-1 | TRBV11-2 | CASSGDAVGTEAFF | TGTGCCAGCAGCGGAGACGCAGTGGGCACTGAAGCTTTCTTT
. | . | TRBJ2-2 | TRBV6-5 | CASSYDYGAGELFF | TGTGCCAGCAGTTACGATTACGGGGCCGGGGAGCTGTTTTTT